Shown below are 2 T cell receptor beta chains from a single sample sequenced in a study of blood T cell repertoires in COVID-19. The assay was immunoSEQ multiplex PCR, and TCRdb's table has in-frame clones only and misses some. The sample yields about 65,000 clones, under 95% seen once. What was sequenced was peripheral blood. These TCRs come from a man between 70 and 80 years old with active COVID-19.

The rearrangement joins TRBV7-2 to TRBJ1-4; TRBD1 matches 7 bases. This CDR3 has 19 amino acids. Germline V gene data show CDR1 as SGHTA and CDR2 as FQGNSA. With 2 bases clipped from V and 0 bases from J, the junction kept 12 bases outside the gene matches. The DNA of the CDR3 is TGTGCCAGCAGCTTAACACAGGGGTCGAGGTGGGCAACTAATGAAAAACTGTTTTTT. Amino acids: CASSLTQGSRWATNEKLFF.

This chain links TRBV5-5 with TRBJ1-4; a possible D gene is TRBD1 (5 bases). In germline, CDR1 is SGHKS, CDR2 YYEKEE (reference sequence). The ends were cut back, 8 bases at V and 3 bases at J, with 11 bases in the middle. This CDR3 region has 13 residues. The CDR3 region has the DNA TGTGCCAGTCAAGGGGCCTCTAATGAAAAACTGTTTTTT. Translated, it gives CASQGASNEKLFF.